The 16 T cell receptor beta chains below come from one sample, sequenced in a study of T cells in Graves' hyperthyroidism and ophthalmopathy. Amplified TCR beta CDR3 regions derived from RNA transcripts. First-round RT-PCR of the TCR CDR3 relied on the HTBI primer set. Each CDR3 protein gets one entry after TCRdb re-called the multiplex PCR reads with MiXCR. The sample has roughly 350,000 distinct CDR3 sequences; approximately 13% are singletons. The sequenced sample was blood. All receptors come from a woman aged 25 to 39 with Graves' hyperthyroidism.

The chain carries TRBV5-1 and TRBJ2-5; the D gene could be TRBD1 or TRBD2 (5 bases each). Trimming took off 2 bases at V and 0 bases at J, with 11 bases between the two ends. The CDR3 covers 15 residues. Germline V gives CDR1 SGHRS, CDR2 YFSETQ. The CDR3 spells CASSFGATNQETQYF. The CDR3 DNA sequence: TGCGCCAGCAGCTTCGGGGCGACAAACCAAGAGACCCAGTACTTC. The full variable domain, in which reference TRBV5-1 and TRBJ2-5 provide the parts outside the CDR3, is KAGVTQTPRYLIKTRGQQVTLSCSPISGHRSVSWYQQTPGQGLQFLFEYFSETQRNKGNFPGRFSGRQFSNSRSEMNVSTLELGDSALYLCASSFGATNQETQYFGPGTRLLVL.

There are many counts of this clonotype. The genes are TRBV20-1 and TRBJ1-4; tentatively, D is TRBD1 (5 bases). The germline V gene encodes CDR1 DFQATT and CDR2 SNEGSKA (reference sequence). The germline V and J ends were trimmed by 3 bases and 8 bases, with 16 bases remaining between them. The CDR3 consists of 14 residues. CDR3 nucleotide sequence: TGCAGTGCTAGGTCACTTTCGGGGCTAGAAAAACTGTTTTTT. Amino acid sequence: CSARSLSGLEKLFF.

The table lists this clonotype with a few counts. The chain employs TRBV5-6 and TRBJ2-1; no clear D. Trimming removed 3 bases from V and 4 bases from J, with 8 bases in between. Germline assignment: CDR1 SGHDT and CDR2 YYEEEE. This CDR3 spans 13 amino acids. CDR3 amino acids: CASSSSLYNEQFF. Here the CDR3 DNA reads TGTGCCAGCAGCTCCTCCCTTTACAATGAGCAGTTCTTC.

This clonotype came up many times. This chain connects TRBV2 to TRBJ1-1; D gene unclear. The V end lost 2 bases, the J end lost 1 base, and 8 bases lay between the germline ends. There are 14 residues in the CDR3. The germline CDR1 and CDR2 sequences are SNHLY and FYNNEI. In DNA form, the CDR3 reads TGTGCCAGCAGTGAATGGGGAGAGAACACTGAAGCTTTCTTT. Its protein is CASSEWGENTEAFF.

This clonotype showed up many times. This chain links TRBV2 with TRBJ2-2, with TRBD1 matching over 10 bases. The CDR3 consists of 15 residues. Germline V gene data show CDR1 as SNHLY and CDR2 as FYNNEI. After removal of 4 bases from V and 6 bases from J, the junction contained 5 bases not matched to a gene. In DNA, the CDR3 is TGTGCCAGCAGTGTTGACAGGGGGCAGGCCGGGGAGCTGTTTTTT. This translates into CASSVDRGQAGELFF.

This clonotype was observed a few times. The V call is TRBV6-1, the J call TRBJ1-6; D uncertain. Germline CDR1 and CDR2: MNHNS and SASEGT. This CDR3 spans 12 amino acids. V was shortened by 6 bases and J by 7 bases, with 7 bases between the two germline ends. The CDR3 is CASSGSNSPLHF. In nucleotides, the CDR3 is TGTGCCAGCAGCGGGTCGAATTCACCCCTCCACTTT.

The chain has TRBV30 and TRBJ1-5; TRBD1 is a possible D gene (6 bases). Trimming stripped 1 base from V and 5 bases from J, with 9 bases between. CDR3 size: 13 residues. Germline V lookup: CDR1 GTSNPN, CDR2 SVGIG (reference sequence). In DNA, the CDR3 is TGTGCCTGGAGTGAAGGGGGTCATCAGCCCCAGCATTTT. It translates to CAWSEGGHQPQHF.

This clonotype occurred many times. V and J are TRBV12-3 or TRBV12-4 and TRBJ2-3; TRBD2 is a possible D gene (6 bases). This CDR3 is 15 amino acids long. V was trimmed by 9 bases and J by 7 bases, leaving 23 bases between them. The CDR3 coding sequence is TGTGCCAGTGACACCGGGACTTTCAGTATTAATACGCAGTATTTT. Amino acids: CASDTGTFSINTQYF.

The V and J genes are TRBV19 and TRBJ1-2; 8 bases align to TRBD1. V shed 7 bases, J shed 1 base, and the junction held 8 bases outside the gene matches. The CDR3 is made up of 15 amino acids. Germline-derived CDR1 and CDR2 are LNHDA and SQIVND (reference sequence). This CDR3 is CASKGQVTDNYGYTF. CDR3 in DNA: TGTGCCAGTAAGGGACAGGTTACCGATAACTATGGCTACACCTTC.

The table lists this clonotype with many counts. The chain recombines TRBV27 with TRBJ2-1, with 8 bases lining up with TRBD2. This CDR3 region has 17 residues. Losses at the gene ends were 6 bases for V and 7 bases for J; bases not matched to a gene: 17. From germline, CDR1 is MNHEY and CDR2 SMNVEV (reference sequence). The chain's CDR3 is CASSSPLGRGGGNEQFF. The CDR3 coding sequence is TGTGCCAGCAGCTCCCCCCTCGGGAGGGGAGGGGGGAATGAGCAGTTCTTC.

The chain links TRBV20-1 to TRBJ2-1, with 7 bases lining up with TRBD2. V lost 4 bases, J lost 0 bases, and 12 bases stayed unmatched. The CDR3 has 17 amino acids. Germline V gives CDR1 DFQATT, CDR2 SNEGSKA (reference sequence). The CDR3 region has the DNA TGCAGTGCTACAACCTACTCAGCGGGAAGCTCCTACAATGAGCAGTTCTTC. Translated, it gives CSATTYSAGSSYNEQFF.

This clonotype was counted many times. The chain has TRBV28 and TRBJ2-1, with 11 bases matching TRBD2. Germline V lookup: CDR1 MDHEN, CDR2 SYDVKM. There are 15 residues in the CDR3. The V and J ends lost 9 bases and 7 bases, in that order; junction bases with no gene match: 11. This CDR3 reads CASWALAGVDNEQFF. As DNA, the CDR3 is TGTGCCAGTTGGGCACTAGCGGGAGTGGATAATGAGCAGTTCTTC.

This clonotype was found once. A much larger clone is a single base away; this may be a read error. The rearrangement joins TRBV9 to TRBJ1-5; D may be TRBD1 (6 bases). Trimming stripped 0 bases from V and 4 bases from J, with 8 bases between. The CDR3 consists of 14 residues. From germline, CDR1 is SGDLS and CDR2 YYNGEE. The CDR3 bases are TGTGCCAGCAGCGTAGCAGGGGATAATCAGCCCCAGCATTTT. Translated, it gives CASSVAGDNQPQHF.

A few counts support this clonotype. This chain connects TRBV30 to TRBJ2-7; possible D gene TRBD1, 6 bases. CDR1 GTSNPN and CDR2 SVGIG come from the germline V gene (reference sequence). The CDR3 consists of 13 residues. Trimming took off 0 bases at V and 6 bases at J, with 12 bases between the two ends. CDR3 nucleotide sequence: TGTGCCTGGAGTGTCTCCAGGGGCGGCGAGCAGTACTTC. As protein: CAWSVSRGGEQYF.

This clonotype was seen ten or more times. V and J are TRBV7-9 and TRBJ1-2; D uncertain. V was clipped by 5 bases and J by 1 base, with 5 bases between them. CDR3 size: 12 residues. Germline values: CDR1 SEHNR, CDR2 FQNEAQ (reference sequence). The CDR3, as DNA: TGTGCCAGCAGCCGAGATAACTATGGCTACACCTTC. As protein: CASSRDNYGYTF.

This chain connects TRBV9 to TRBJ2-2; D gene uncertain. The V end was cut by 1 base, the J end by 5 bases, with 12 bases between. In germline, CDR1 is SGDLS, CDR2 YYNGEE. This CDR3 region has 15 residues. CDR3 sequence (DNA): TGTGCCAGCAGCGTAACCTTGGAAATTACCGGGGAGCTGTTTTTT. As protein: CASSVTLEITGELFF.